The source of this TCR beta chain is a study of somatic mutations in cytotoxic T cells in rheumatoid arthritis. Magnetic beads with positive selection isolated CD4+ and CD8+ fractions, whose purity was verified by flow cytometry. This table comes from immunoSEQ multiplex PCR, and its TCRdb copy is limited to in-frame clones, with some not included. Found here are 6,000 to 7,500 clones, 65% to 80% of them singletons; the top ten hold less than 45%. CDR3 length: 13 amino acids. Trimming took off 4 bases at V and 1 base at J, with 7 bases between the two ends. Germline V gene lookup returns CDR1 PRHDT and CDR2 FYEKMQ (reference sequence).

This receptor was obtained from a woman between 50 and 59 years old in good health. The material sequenced was CD8+ T cells sorted from blood. The chain couples TRBV13 to TRBJ2-5, with a tentative D call TRBD1 (5 bases). The CDR3, as DNA: TGTGCCAGCAGCTACAGGCTCCAAGAGACCCAGTACTTC. Translating it yields CASSYRLQETQYF.